The 28 T cell receptor beta chains listed next were all sequenced from one sample in a study of control samples from healthy donors and cancer patients. Assay used: immunoSEQ multiplex PCR; TCRdb lists only in-frame clones, some missing. Altogether about 130,000 clones are present, about 93% being singletons, with the ten largest covering about 2.5%. Material for sequencing was blood. The receptors derive from a man aged 40-55 years in good health.

This chain links TRBV9 with TRBJ1-2; TRBD1 might be the D (6 bases). V lost 0 bases to trimming and J lost 4 bases, with 16 bases between them. Germline V lookup: CDR1 SGDLS, CDR2 YYNGEE. The CDR3 is made up of 16 amino acids. CDR3 sequence (DNA): TGTGCCAGCAGCGTAGCTGCGCAGGGGCAACCCTATGGCTACACCTTC. It specifies CASSVAAQGQPYGYTF.

This clone appeared a few times. The J gene is TRBJ1-5, the V gene TRBV12-3 or TRBV12-4; D uncertain. Trimming removed 4 bases at V and 5 bases at J, with 9 bases between. The CDR3 runs 13 residues. CDR3: CASSWTLDQPQHF. The CDR3 nucleotides read TGTGCCAGCAGTTGGACCCTCGATCAGCCCCAGCATTTT.

The V gene is TRBV9, the J gene TRBJ2-1, with a possible D match to TRBD1 (6 bases). Trimming took 4 bases from V and 4 from J, leaving 15 bases between them. Germline V lookup: CDR1 SGDLS, CDR2 YYNGEE. The CDR3 has 15 residues. CDR3 DNA: TGTGCCAGCAGCCGCGACCCCGGACAGTACAATGAGCAGTTCTTC. As protein: CASSRDPGQYNEQFF.

The V call is TRBV20-1, the J call TRBJ2-1; no reliable D call. Trimming shortened V by 5 bases and J by 3 bases, and 2 bases separated the two germline ends. The CDR3 is 10 residues long. Germline values: CDR1 DFQATT, CDR2 SNEGSKA (reference sequence). The CDR3 spells CSADYNEQFF. The CDR3, as DNA: TGCAGTGCTGACTACAATGAGCAGTTCTTC.

The chain recombines TRBV29-1 with TRBJ1-1; D is ambiguous. The germline V and J ends were trimmed by 1 base and 4 bases, with 13 bases remaining between them. The CDR3 runs to 14 residues. CDR1 and CDR2 from the germline V gene are SQVTM and ANQGSEA. The CDR3 loop reads CSVEGGSGLTEAFF. The DNA for the CDR3 is TGCAGCGTTGAAGGGGGATCAGGCCTCACTGAAGCTTTCTTT.

This clone was seen a single time. The junction departs from germline at one end; a sequencing error may be responsible. The chain joins TRBV19 to TRBJ2-7, with unresolved D. CDR1 is LNHDA, CDR2 SQIVND, per germline (reference sequence). The CDR3 runs to 20 residues. CDR3 sequence (DNA): TGTGCCAGTAGTTATTGTTCAGGTCCCCAAGCCCAAGACGCGAGAGCAGCCCCCCACTTC. Amino acids: CASSYCSGPQAQDARAAPHF.

The chain joins TRBV5-1 to TRBJ1-1; D is uncertain. The V gene lost 0 bases and the J gene lost 10 bases, with 13 bases spanning the gap. This CDR3 has 13 residues. CDR1 and CDR2 from the germline V gene are SGHRS and YFSETQ. The CDR3 DNA is TGCGCCAGCAGCTTGGCCGATCGGAGTGGAGCTTTCTTT. Its protein product is CASSLADRSGAFF.

The chain joins TRBV6-5 to TRBJ1-1; a possible D gene is TRBD1 (5 bases). The V and J ends lost 2 bases and 8 bases respectively, with 12 bases between them. CDR3 length: 13 amino acids. Germline lookup yields CDR1 MNHEY and CDR2 SVGAGI. The CDR3 loop reads CASSYPGRAEAFF. The CDR3 coding sequence is TGTGCCAGCAGTTACCCCGGCAGGGCCGAAGCTTTCTTT.

The J gene is TRBJ1-2, the V gene TRBV13, with D perhaps TRBD1 (6 bases). The CDR3 loop spans 16 amino acids. Germline values: CDR1 PRHDT, CDR2 FYEKMQ (reference sequence). Trimming pared 5 bases from V and 4 bases from J, leaving 20 bases between. The CDR3 DNA reads as TGTGCCAGCAGCCACGGAGGGGGGGAATTTCGCTATGGCTACACCTTC. Its translation: CASSHGGGEFRYGYTF.

This clone was observed a single time. V usage is TRBV11-2 and J usage is TRBJ2-7; 9 nucleotides align to TRBD2. The CDR3 consists of 15 residues. Germline CDR1 SGHAT, CDR2 FQNNGV. V shed 2 bases, J shed 2 bases, and the junction held 4 bases outside the gene matches. CDR3 DNA sequence: TGTGCCAGCAGCTTACTTAGCGGGGGTCCCTACGAGCAGTACTTC. Residues: CASSLLSGGPYEQYF.

This clone was counted only a few times. For the CDR3, the DNA is TGTGCCAGCAGCGCAGAAGGGTATAGCAATCAGCCCCAGCATTTT. This codes for CASSAEGYSNQPQHF. This sequence joins TRBV9 and TRBJ1-5; unclear D gene. Between the trimmed V and J ends, which lost 3 bases and 0 bases, there was a span of 10 bases. This CDR3 contains 15 residues. CDR1 SGDLS and CDR2 YYNGEE come from the germline V gene.

The chain recombines TRBV2 with TRBJ2-1, with 7 bases fitting TRBD1. Germline V gives CDR1 SNHLY, CDR2 FYNNEI. V lost 6 bases to trimming and J lost 3 bases; unmatched junction nucleotides: 11. The CDR3 contains 16 residues. CDR3: CASRRRTGTDYNEQFF. CDR3 nucleotide sequence: TGTGCCAGCAGACGGCGAACCGGGACAGACTACAATGAGCAGTTCTTC.

The J gene is TRBJ2-5, the V gene TRBV9; D perhaps matches TRBD1 (7 bases). Trimming cost V 4 bases and J 5 bases, with 18 bases left between them. This CDR3 spans 15 amino acids. Germline V CDR1 and CDR2: SGDLS, YYNGEE. This chain's CDR3 is CASSPRGRGEETQYF. The DNA for the CDR3 is TGTGCCAGCAGCCCCCGGGGCAGGGGGGAGGAGACCCAGTACTTC.

The J gene is TRBJ2-5, the V gene TRBV6-5; 10 bases map to TRBD2. The V gene's germline CDR1 is MNHEY and CDR2 SVGAGI. The CDR3 loop spans 14 amino acids. The trim removed 6 bases at V and 4 bases at J, leaving 5 bases unmatched. CDR3 nucleotide sequence: TGTGCCAGCAGCAGCGGGGGGGCTGGAGAGACCCAGTACTTC. Its translation is CASSSGGAGETQYF.

The V call is TRBV11-2, the J call TRBJ1-2; perhaps TRBD1 as D (6 bases). CDR3 length: 13 amino acids. The V end was cut by 5 bases, the J end by 5 bases, with 12 bases between. Germline V lookup: CDR1 SGHAT, CDR2 FQNNGV. Written as DNA, the CDR3 is TGTGCCAGCAGCGAGGACAGCAGATATGGCTACACCTTC. Encoded protein: CASSEDSRYGYTF.

This clone was picked up one time. The V gene is TRBV9, the J gene TRBJ2-3; maybe TRBD1 (5 bases). V lost 6 bases to trimming and J lost 1 base, with 12 bases between them. Per the germline V gene, CDR1 is SGDLS and CDR2 is YYNGEE. CDR3 length equals 14 residues. CDR3 in amino acids: CASNPGLGTDTQYF. CDR3 coding DNA: TGTGCCAGCAATCCAGGGTTAGGCACAGATACGCAGTATTTT. Variable domain in full (rest from reference TRBV9 and TRBJ2-3): DSGVTQTPKHLITATGQRVTLRCSPRSGDLSVYWYQQSLDQGLQFLIQYYNGEERAKGNILERFSAQQFPDLHSELNLSSLELGDSALYFCASNPGLGTDTQYFGPGTRLTVL.

The rearrangement joins TRBV9 to TRBJ2-1; 8 bases match TRBD2. Per germline, CDR1 SGDLS and CDR2 YYNGEE. Trimming at V came to 3 bases and at J to 4 bases, leaving 15 bases not matched to a gene. CDR3 length: 18 residues. The CDR3 DNA sequence: TGTGCCAGCAGCGCCCCCTCATCACTAGCGGATACTTACAATGAGCAGTTCTTC. Amino acids: CASSAPSSLADTYNEQFF.

This chain connects TRBV7-9 to TRBJ2-1; D could derive from TRBD1 or TRBD2 (6 bases each). CDR3 length equals 13 residues. Germline CDR1 and CDR2: SEHNR and FQNEAQ (reference sequence). Trimming left V 7 bases short and J 6 bases short, with 13 bases between. CDR3 sequence (DNA): TGTGCCAGCAAGGCCGGGGGCCGCAATGAGCAGTTCTTC. Translating it yields CASKAGGRNEQFF.

This chain connects TRBV11-2 to TRBJ2-7, with 10 positions matching TRBD1. V gave up 4 bases and J gave up 9 bases; unmatched junction bases: 9. Germline V gives CDR1 SGHAT, CDR2 FQNNGV. The CDR3 is 14 residues long. The CDR3 coding sequence is TGTGCCAGCAGCTGGGACAGGGGCCCTCGCTGGCAGTACTTC. Its protein is CASSWDRGPRWQYF.

This chain connects TRBV25-1 to TRBJ2-7, with TRBD1 matching 11 bases. The CDR3 has 14 residues. V shed 4 bases, J shed 6 bases, and the junction held 5 bases outside the gene matches. CDR1 and CDR2 (germline): MGHDK, SYGVNS. CDR3 DNA: TGTGCCAGCAGTGGGGACAGGGGGTGGAGCGAGCAGTACTTC. Its protein is CASSGDRGWSEQYF.

CDR3 DNA sequence: TGTGCCAGCAGCTTGGGCCCCCAGGGCGTAGCAGATACGCAGTATTTT. Protein product: CASSLGPQGVADTQYF. The chain couples TRBV7-9 to TRBJ2-3, with D maybe TRBD1 (5 bases). CDR3 length: 16 amino acids. The germline V gene has CDR1 SEHNR and CDR2 FQNEAQ (reference sequence). Trimming removed 3 bases from V and 4 bases from J, with 17 bases in between.

This chain joins TRBV9 and TRBJ2-3; D unclear. This CDR3 spans 13 amino acids. Per the germline V gene, CDR1 is SGDLS and CDR2 is YYNGEE. V shed 5 bases and J shed 4 bases, with 11 bases lying between them. The CDR3 nucleotides are TGTGCCAGCAGTTCTAGGGTCGCAGATACGCAGTATTTT. Translated, it gives CASSSRVADTQYF.

The chain joins TRBV10-3 to TRBJ1-2, with D hard to call. The V gene's germline CDR1 is ENHRY and CDR2 SYGVKD. The ends were cut back, 3 bases at V and 2 bases at J, with 16 bases in the middle. The length of the CDR3 is 16 residues. Here the CDR3 reads CAISEFNRVGNYGYTF. The CDR3, as DNA: TGTGCCATCAGTGAATTCAACCGGGTTGGAAACTATGGCTACACCTTC.

The chain joins TRBV19 to TRBJ2-2; D not resolved. The CDR3 has 15 amino acids. V gave up 4 bases and J gave up 1 base, with 10 bases separating them. Germline V lookup: CDR1 LNHDA, CDR2 SQIVND (reference sequence). The CDR3: CASSTFRLNTGELFF. Here the CDR3 DNA reads TGTGCCAGTAGTACCTTCCGACTGAACACCGGGGAGCTGTTTTTT.

The rearrangement uses TRBV6-5 and TRBJ1-2, with D possibly being TRBD1 (6 bases). The CDR3 is made up of 15 amino acids. Germline V gene sequence: CDR1 MNHEY, CDR2 SVGAGI. V was cut by 5 bases and J by 6 bases, with 19 bases left in between. The CDR3 nucleotides read TGTGCCAGCAGTCGACAGGTAGGGTACAGCGATGGCTACACCTTC. Translation gives CASSRQVGYSDGYTF.

This clone was detected only once. The chain has TRBV11-3 and TRBJ2-7; perhaps TRBD1 as D (5 bases). This CDR3 region has 13 residues. V was clipped by 5 bases and J by 4 bases, with 12 bases between them. Germline CDR1 reads SGHNT; CDR2 reads YENEEA. In DNA form, the CDR3 reads TGTGCCAGCAGCGACAGCCAGGGTTACGAGCAGTACTTC. It codes for CASSDSQGYEQYF.

V gene TRBV27 combines with J gene TRBJ2-3; no clear D. CDR1 is MNHEY, CDR2 SMNVEV, per germline (reference sequence). V lost 8 bases and J 7 bases, leaving 7 bases between the germline ends. This CDR3 spans 10 amino acids. CDR3: CASGINTQYF. CDR3 in DNA: TGTGCCAGCGGCATAAATACGCAGTATTTT.

This chain uses TRBV6-2 or TRBV6-3 with TRBJ2-6; TRBD1 might be the D (6 bases). The V gene lost 2 bases and the J gene lost 3 bases, with 26 bases spanning the gap. Germline V gene lookup returns CDR1 MNHEY and CDR2 SVGEGT. CDR3 length: 21 residues. In DNA form, the CDR3 reads TGTGCCAGCAGTTACCCAACGACGACGGTGGACAGAGCGTTTGGGGCCAACGTCCTGACTTTC. Translating it yields CASSYPTTTVDRAFGANVLTF.